Each of the 32 T cell receptor beta chains below was sequenced from the same sample in a study of cytomegalovirus exposure and HLA in healthy donors. 60 Vbeta and 13 Jbeta primers were used in PCR. Produced via immunoSEQ multiplex PCR; TCRdb's table is partial and in-frame only. This sample yields around 88,000 clones, of which around 74% are seen a single time; less than 2% belongs to the top ten. Source material: PBMCs. The source is a male donor in good health and CMV-seronegative.

The rearrangement links TRBV27 to TRBJ2-1, with 9 bases that match TRBD2. Trimming took 7 bases from V and 7 from J; bases not matched to a gene: 2. The CDR3 consists of 12 residues. Germline V gives CDR1 MNHEY, CDR2 SMNVEV (reference sequence). The CDR3, as DNA: TGTGCCAGCACGCGGGGGGGAAATGAGCAGTTCTTC. It specifies CASTRGGNEQFF.

In DNA, the CDR3 is TGTGCCAGCAGCACGCCGGGACAGGTTTGGGGCTACACCTTC. Encoded protein: CASSTPGQVWGYTF. The chain is built from TRBV7-2 and TRBJ1-2, with 8 bases aligning to TRBD1. Germline V gene sequence: CDR1 SGHTA, CDR2 FQGNSA. The CDR3 loop spans 14 amino acids. J was trimmed by 8 bases and V by 5 bases; bases with no gene match: 10.

V is TRBV28 and J is TRBJ1-3; TRBD1 aligns across 10 bases. The germline V gene encodes CDR1 MDHEN and CDR2 SYDVKM. This CDR3 is built from 19 residues. The V gene end was trimmed by 3 bases and the J gene end by 4 bases; junction bases not matched to a gene: 15. The CDR3 DNA sequence: TGTGCCAGCAGTTTCCCCCGACAGGGGGCATCGCTTTCGGGAAACACCATATATTTT. Translating it yields CASSFPRQGASLSGNTIYF.

V gene TRBV9 combines with J gene TRBJ2-7; D gene uncertain. The CDR3 is made up of 13 amino acids. Trimming took 4 bases from V and 5 from J, leaving 13 bases between them. Per germline, CDR1 SGDLS and CDR2 YYNGEE. This chain's CDR3 is CASSPSGVDEQYF. Here the CDR3 DNA reads TGTGCCAGCAGCCCCTCCGGAGTGGACGAGCAGTACTTC.

The chain is built from TRBV7-3 and TRBJ2-3, with TRBD2 matching 8 bases. With 8 bases clipped from V and 2 bases from J, the junction kept 6 bases outside the gene matches. Germline values: CDR1 SGHTA, CDR2 FQGTGA. The CDR3 sequence is 14 residues long. Here the CDR3 reads CASSRGGNTDTQYF. The CDR3 DNA sequence: TGTGCCAGCTCCCGGGGGGGGAACACAGATACGCAGTATTTT.

The CDR3 is CASSFIGLSSYEQYF. CDR3 sequence (DNA): TGCGCCAGCAGCTTCATAGGACTCAGCTCCTACGAGCAGTACTTC. V and J are TRBV5-1 and TRBJ2-5, with D perhaps matching TRBD2 (5 bases). The DNA end favors TRBJ2-7, so the J call may be wrong. The CDR3 contains 15 residues. The V gene's germline CDR1 is SGHRS and CDR2 YFSETQ.

On this clone itself: Because the CDR3's place on the DNA is in doubt, the DNA is left out and the CDR3 is given as listed by TCRdb. The gene calls are TRBV28 and TRBJ1-5; the D call of TRBD1 is as the table states it, not checked on the DNA. Germline V gene lookup returns CDR1 MDHEN and CDR2 SYDVKM. Counting both end residues, the CDR3 totals 14 amino acids. The CDR3 sequence is CASSFLAGDQPQHF.

The chain joins TRBV6-5 to TRBJ2-7; 10 bases are a match to TRBD1. CDR3 length: 14 residues. Trimming removed 6 bases from V and 5 bases from J; junction bases left unmatched: 7. Germline V gene data show CDR1 as MNHEY and CDR2 as SVGAGI. In nucleotides, the CDR3 is TGTGCCAGCAGCATTAACGACAGGGGGCACGAGCAGTACTTC. This codes for CASSINDRGHEQYF.

V is TRBV15 and J is TRBJ2-7, with D maybe TRBD1 (5 bases). The V end was cut by 5 bases, the J end by 6 bases, with 17 bases between. The CDR3 extends over 14 amino acids. Germline V CDR1 and CDR2: LNHNV, YYDKDF (reference sequence). The CDR3 nucleotides are TGTGCCACCAGCGTCACAGGTCCGATCTCCGAGCAGTACTTC. The encoded protein is CATSVTGPISEQYF.

This clone was seen once. The chain employs TRBV29-1 and TRBJ2-5, with D perhaps TRBD1 (5 bases). The closer fit of TRBJ2-7 to the DNA end suggests the J call may be wrong. The CDR3 length is 13 residues. Germline V gives CDR1 SQVTM, CDR2 ANQGSEA. The CDR3 is CSVEKLDRYEQYF. The CDR3 DNA is TGCAGCGTTGAAAAGCTAGACAGATACGAGCAGTACTTC.

This rearrangement joins TRBV13 to TRBJ2-3; 10 nucleotides line up with TRBD2. The CDR3 is 15 amino acids. The V gene end was trimmed by 3 bases and the J gene end by 4 bases; junction bases not matched to a gene: 4. Germline assignment: CDR1 PRHDT and CDR2 FYEKMQ (reference sequence). The CDR3 DNA is TGTGCCAGCAGCTTGGTGAGCGGGGGGGCAGATACGCAGTATTTT. It codes for CASSLVSGGADTQYF.

The V and J genes are TRBV9 and TRBJ2-5; 9 bases are a match to TRBD1. Per germline, CDR1 SGDLS and CDR2 YYNGEE. V shed 3 bases, J shed 7 bases, and the junction held 4 bases outside the gene matches. The CDR3 consists of 13 residues. In DNA, the CDR3 is TGTGCCAGCAGCGCTAGGACAGGGGCGACCCAGTACTTC. Translation gives CASSARTGATQYF.

This clone was counted between two and nine times. V gene TRBV6-1 combines with J gene TRBJ2-5; the match to TRBD1 covers 7 bases. The J segment lost 1 base and the V segment lost 2 bases, leaving 1 base of the junction unmatched. Germline V gene data show CDR1 as MNHNS and CDR2 as SASEGT. The CDR3 is 14 residues long. The CDR3 region is CASSERQGQETQYF. The CDR3 DNA is TGTGCCAGCAGTGAAAGACAGGGCCAAGAGACCCAGTACTTC.

For the CDR3, the DNA is TGTGCCTGGAGGTCGGGGGAGCGCTCTGGAAACACCATATATTTT. This codes for CAWRSGERSGNTIYF. The chain carries TRBV30 and TRBJ1-3, with TRBD1 as a possible D gene (5 bases). Germline V gene lookup returns CDR1 GTSNPN and CDR2 SVGIG (reference sequence). Trimming left V 3 bases short and J 0 bases short, with 12 bases between. The CDR3 has 15 amino acids.

The chain recombines TRBV9 with TRBJ2-1; D call uncertain. V lost 3 bases to trimming and J lost 3 bases, with 10 bases between them. This CDR3 region has 14 residues. The germline V gene encodes CDR1 SGDLS and CDR2 YYNGEE. The CDR3 DNA reads as TGTGCCAGCAGCGGCCCTCCAGGCTACAATGAGCAGTTCTTC. This gives the protein CASSGPPGYNEQFF.

The chain is built from TRBV4-2 and TRBJ2-5, with 8 bases fitting TRBD2. V lost 5 bases, J lost 5 bases, and 16 bases stayed unmatched. Germline CDR1 and CDR2: LGHNA and YNFKEQ. CDR3 length: 17 amino acids. CDR3 loop: CASSLGPNGLASETQYF. In DNA form, the CDR3 reads TGTGCCAGCAGCTTGGGCCCGAATGGACTAGCTTCGGAGACCCAGTACTTC.

DNA of the CDR3: TGTGCCAGCAGTGAACGACAGGCGGGTGAGCAGTACTTC. Amino acid sequence: CASSERQAGEQYF. The chain has TRBV6-1 and TRBJ2-5; D might be TRBD1 (6 bases). The CDR3 is made up of 13 amino acids. The germline V gene has CDR1 MNHNS and CDR2 SASEGT. V lost 2 bases, J lost 11 bases, and 15 bases lay in between.

The chain combines TRBV2 with TRBJ1-5; D perhaps matches TRBD1 (5 bases). Trimming removed 4 bases from V and 2 bases from J, with 18 bases in between. The CDR3 consists of 17 residues. Germline CDR1 and CDR2: SNHLY and FYNNEI. In nucleotides, the CDR3 is TGTGCCAGCAGTGGACCTCGGGCAGGGTGGGGCAATCAGCCCCAGCATTTT. Its protein is CASSGPRAGWGNQPQHF.

This sequence joins TRBV28 and TRBJ2-2; TRBD2 aligns across 7 bases. V was clipped by 8 bases and J by 0 bases; unmatched bases: 9. The germline V gene has CDR1 MDHEN and CDR2 SYDVKM. The CDR3 is made up of 16 amino acids. CDR3 sequence (DNA): TGTGCCAGCCCCCCCGGCCGGGAGGCGAACACCGGGGAGCTGTTTTTT. Translation gives CASPPGREANTGELFF.

This clone has a single count. V and J are TRBV19 and TRBJ1-5; D ambiguous. CDR1 and CDR2 (germline): LNHDA, SQIVND (reference sequence). This CDR3 has 15 amino acids. The V gene lost 3 bases and the J gene lost 1 base, with 10 bases spanning the gap. The CDR3 coding sequence is TGTGCCAGTAGTATTAGCGGCGAAAGCAATCAGCCCCAGCATTTT. Protein: CASSISGESNQPQHF.

The rearrangement joins TRBV10-3 to TRBJ1-5; D is unclear. The CDR3 has 13 residues. CDR1 and CDR2 from the germline V gene are ENHRY and SYGVKD. The V gene lost 3 bases and the J gene lost 3 bases, with 6 bases spanning the gap. The CDR3, as DNA: TGTGCCATCAGTGATCAGGTCAATCAGCCCCAGCATTTT. As protein: CAISDQVNQPQHF.

This clone was seen more than once but under ten times. The chain recombines TRBV9 with TRBJ1-1; D might be TRBD1 (5 bases). From germline, CDR1 is SGDLS and CDR2 YYNGEE. V lost 0 bases, J lost 3 bases, and 15 bases lay in between. This CDR3 region has 16 residues. The chain's CDR3 is CASSVASQGWDTEAFF. DNA for the CDR3: TGTGCCAGCAGCGTAGCGTCCCAGGGCTGGGACACTGAAGCTTTCTTT.

The chain is built from TRBV7-9 and TRBJ2-5; D may be TRBD2 (6 bases). Germline V CDR1 and CDR2: SEHNR, FQNEAQ (reference sequence). This CDR3 spans 15 amino acids. Trimming removed 5 bases from V and 5 bases from J, with 18 bases in between. Written as DNA, the CDR3 is TGTGCCAGCAGCGTCGGTTCGATAGGGAGGGAGACCCAGTACTTC. This translates into CASSVGSIGRETQYF.

This clone was recorded a few times. This rearrangement joins TRBV30 to TRBJ2-3, with D tentatively TRBD2 (5 bases). Trimming removed 2 bases from V and 5 bases from J, with 14 bases in between. CDR1 is GTSNPN, CDR2 SVGIG, per germline (reference sequence). This CDR3 contains 14 residues. The CDR3 DNA follows: TGTGCCTGGAGTCCCCCTACCGGAGGAGATACGCAGTATTTT. Translating it yields CAWSPPTGGDTQYF. Combining the CDR3 with reference TRBV30 and TRBJ2-3 gives the whole variable domain SQTIHQWPATLVQPVGSPLSLECTVEGTSNPNLYWYRQAAGRGLQLLFYSVGIGQISSEVPQNLSASRPQDRQFILSSKKLLLSDSGFYLCAWSPPTGGDTQYFGPGTRLTVL.

V usage is TRBV6-4 and J usage is TRBJ2-2; TRBD1 might be the D (6 bases). The germline V and J ends were trimmed by 3 bases and 5 bases, with 16 bases remaining between them. Germline V lookup: CDR1 MRHNA, CDR2 SNTAGT. The CDR3 loop spans 16 amino acids. The CDR3 DNA is TGTGCCAGCAGTGAAGGGCGCAGGGGTTGGACCGGGGAGCTGTTTTTT. Its translation: CASSEGRRGWTGELFF.

The chain links TRBV30 to TRBJ2-2, with 7 bases identical to TRBD2. The CDR3 runs to 15 residues. V dropped 0 bases and J dropped 4; count of bases not matched to a gene: 5. CDR1 and CDR2 (germline): GTSNPN, SVGIG (reference sequence). The chain's CDR3 is CAWSVEGGRTGELFF. The CDR3 region has the DNA TGTGCCTGGAGTGTGGAGGGAGGGCGCACCGGGGAGCTGTTTTTT.

The chain recombines TRBV11-2 with TRBJ2-1; perhaps TRBD1 as D (6 bases). Between the trimmed V and J ends, which lost 1 base and 10 bases, there was a span of 8 bases. The CDR3 totals 12 residues. Germline lookup yields CDR1 SGHAT and CDR2 FQNNGV. As DNA, the CDR3 is TGTGCCAGCAGCTTAGCCACAGGGGAGCAGTTCTTC. Its translation is CASSLATGEQFF. The whole variable domain, remainder taken from reference TRBV11-2 and TRBJ2-1, is EAGVAQSPRYKIIEKRQSVAFWCNPISGHATLYWYQQILGQGPKLLIQFQNNGVVDDSQLPKDRFSAERLKGVDSTLKIQPAKLEDSAVYLCASSLATGEQFFGPGTRLTVL.

The rearrangement links TRBV6-1 to TRBJ2-1; D may be TRBD2 (6 bases). Trimming cost V 11 bases and J 4 bases, with 21 bases left between them. The germline CDR1 and CDR2 sequences are MNHNS and SASEGT. This CDR3 spans 15 amino acids. CDR3 coding DNA: TGTGCCTCCGATACCACGGGAGAGCGGTACAATGAGCAGTTCTTC. The encoded protein is CASDTTGERYNEQFF.

This sequence joins TRBV19 and TRBJ2-7, with 8 bases that match TRBD1. Germline CDR1 is LNHDA and CDR2 is SQIVND (reference sequence). Trimming cost V 5 bases and J 5 bases; bases outside gene matches: 8. The CDR3 is 14 residues long. Written as DNA, the CDR3 is TGTGCCAGTAGTCTTCTGACAGGGGCCCACGAGCAGTACTTC. It is translated as CASSLLTGAHEQYF.

The V gene is TRBV7-8, the J gene TRBJ1-1, with TRBD1 identical over 9 bases. Losses at the gene ends were 2 bases for V and 10 bases for J; bases not matched to a gene: 2. The germline CDR1 and CDR2 sequences are SGHVS and FQNEAQ. The CDR3 runs to 12 residues. The CDR3, as DNA: TGTGCCAGCAGCTTAATACAGGGGGCAGCTTTCTTT. It specifies CASSLIQGAAFF. Together with reference TRBV7-8 and TRBJ1-1, the CDR3 gives the full variable domain: GAGVSQSPRYKVAKRGQDVALRCDPISGHVSLFWYQQALGQGPEFLTYFQNEAQLDKSGLPSDRFFAERPEGSVSTLKIQRTQQEDSAVYLCASSLIQGAAFFGQGTRLTVV.

The V gene is TRBV25-1, the J gene TRBJ2-7; 8 bases match TRBD1. Losses at the gene ends were 4 bases for V and 6 bases for J; bases not matched to a gene: 2. The CDR3 extends over 12 amino acids. CDR1 MGHDK and CDR2 SYGVNS come from the germline V gene. The CDR3 sequence: CASSATGGEQYF. The CDR3 DNA reads TGTGCCAGCAGTGCTACAGGGGGCGAGCAGTACTTC.

V usage is TRBV29-1 and J usage is TRBJ2-5; TRBD2 matches 11 bases. Germline values: CDR1 SQVTM, CDR2 ANQGSEA. The CDR3 spans 16 residues. The ends lost 5 bases at V and 11 bases at J; junction bases unmatched: 19. CDR3 coding DNA: TGCAGCGTTTCTCCTAGCGGGAGGCTCACCGGGAGGGAGCAGTACTTC. Translating it yields CSVSPSGRLTGREQYF.